This entry is about one TCR beta chain. TCR beta sequencing covered blood CD8+ and CD4+ T cells. Bulk CD8+ and CD4+ cells came from magnetic negative isolation; CD8+ TEMRA by FACS. These data originate in a study of CD8 T cells in Susac syndrome. The RNA input was about 0.5 to 1 ug, and it was reverse transcribed with random hexamers. Multiplex PCR with immunoSEQ amplified the TCR beta CDR3 across 54 Vbeta and 13 Jbeta. TCRdb itself ran the immunoSEQ multiplex PCR reads through MiXCR, one entry per CDR3 protein. The data show 150,000 to 250,000 distinct CDR3 sequences, about 96% seen once. This CDR3 has 15 amino acids. The ends lost 4 bases at V and 4 bases at J; junction bases unmatched: 4. In germline, CDR1 is KGHDR, CDR2 SFDVKD.

The rearrangement joins TRBV24-1 to TRBJ2-5; the match to TRBD1 covers 11 bases. Sequenced input: CD4+ T cells from PBMCs. The clonotype comes from a human donor with multiple sclerosis. The CDR3 sequence: CATSDPGQGGETQYF. CDR3 bases: TGTGCCACCAGTGACCCGGGACAGGGGGGAGAGACCCAGTACTTC.